Listed below are T cell receptor beta chains from one sample, sequenced in a study of cytomegalovirus exposure and HLA in healthy donors. Clones were read by immunoSEQ multiplex PCR, and TCRdb kept only the in-frame ones, dropping some. The table shows 150,000 to 200,000 clones, with approximately 82% occurring only once. Input material: PBMCs. Source of these receptors: a woman between 40 and 50 years old in good health and CMV-seropositive. Each CDR3 is given with its conserved first and last residue. A D gene is named only where the DNA matches it firmly. Clone size is stated in some rows and not others, as once, few, many or a class when expanded.

abundance: -; d_gene: TRBD2; j_gene: TRBJ2-1; v_gene: TRBV10-3; CDR3aa: CAIRTGTSGLYNEQFF; CDR3nt: TGTGCCATCAGGACCGGGACTAGCGGGTTATACAATGAGCAGTTCTTC
abundance: -; d_gene: TRBD2; j_gene: TRBJ2-7; v_gene: TRBV6-5; CDR3aa: CASSSLAGLSYEQYF; CDR3nt: TGTGCCAGCAGTTCGCTAGCGGGGCTCTCCTACGAGCAGTACTTC
abundance: once; d_gene: TRBD1; j_gene: TRBJ2-7; v_gene: TRBV18; CDR3aa: CASSPSGQGFYEQYF; CDR3nt: TGTGCCAGCTCACCATCGGGACAGGGTTTCTACGAGCAGTACTTC
abundance: -; d_gene: -; j_gene: TRBJ1-1; v_gene: TRBV12-5; CDR3aa: CASGLTNTEAFF; CDR3nt: TGTGCTAGTGGTTTGACTAACACTGAAGCTTTCTTT
abundance: -; d_gene: -; j_gene: TRBJ2-7; v_gene: TRBV5-1; CDR3aa: CASSLDPGGSYEQYF; CDR3nt: TGCGCCAGCAGCTTGGATCCCGGGGGATCCTACGAGCAGTACTTC
abundance: -; d_gene: -; j_gene: TRBJ1-5; v_gene: TRBV5-8; CDR3aa: CASSSGQPNQPQHF; CDR3nt: TGTGCCAGCAGCTCCGGACAGCCCAATCAGCCCCAGCATTTT
abundance: -; d_gene: -; j_gene: TRBJ2-7; v_gene: TRBV27; CDR3aa: CASSLGPGVYEQYF; CDR3nt: TGTGCCAGCAGTTTGGGACCGGGGGTCTACGAGCAGTACTTC
abundance: once; d_gene: TRBD2; j_gene: TRBJ2-3; v_gene: TRBV5-8; CDR3aa: CASSWGTSGAHTDTQYF; CDR3nt: TGTGCCAGCAGCTGGGGGACTAGCGGGGCCCACACAGATACGCAGTATTTT
abundance: -; d_gene: TRBD1; j_gene: TRBJ1-4; v_gene: TRBV29-1; CDR3aa: CSVEAGTAANEKLFF; CDR3nt: TGCAGCGTTGAAGCGGGGACAGCAGCTAATGAAAAACTGTTTTTT
abundance: few; d_gene: -; j_gene: TRBJ1-5; v_gene: TRBV5-1; CDR3aa: CASSIGPGDHQPQHF; CDR3nt: TGCGCCAGCAGCATCGGACCGGGGGACCATCAGCCCCAGCATTTT
abundance: -; d_gene: -; j_gene: TRBJ1-1; v_gene: TRBV6-5; CDR3aa: CASSYLAGSTEAFF; CDR3nt: TGTGCCAGCAGTTATTTAGCGGGGAGCACTGAAGCTTTCTTT
abundance: -; d_gene: -; j_gene: TRBJ1-4; v_gene: TRBV9; CDR3aa: CASSGTDQVGEKLFF; CDR3nt: TGTGCCAGCAGCGGGACAGACCAAGTAGGGGAAAAACTGTTTTTT
abundance: -; d_gene: TRBD2; j_gene: TRBJ2-1; v_gene: TRBV7-9; CDR3aa: CASSLRLAGFNEQFF; CDR3nt: TGTGCCAGCAGCTTACGACTAGCGGGTTTCAATGAGCAGTTCTTC
abundance: -; d_gene: TRBD1; j_gene: TRBJ1-2; v_gene: TRBV18; CDR3aa: CASSPLGTGADYGYTF; CDR3nt: TGTGCCAGCTCACCCCTCGGGACAGGAGCTGACTATGGCTACACCTTC
abundance: few; d_gene: -; j_gene: TRBJ2-1; v_gene: TRBV10-3; CDR3aa: CAISESQYSSYNEQFF; CDR3nt: TGTGCCATCAGTGAATCCCAATACAGCTCCTACAATGAGCAGTTCTTC
abundance: -; d_gene: -; j_gene: TRBJ2-7; v_gene: TRBV19; CDR3aa: CASSISRQPQFVQYF; CDR3nt: TGTGCCAGTAGTATTTCGAGACAGCCCCAGTTTGTGCAGTACTTC
abundance: -; d_gene: TRBD2; j_gene: TRBJ2-3; v_gene: TRBV5-1; CDR3aa: CASSPGGGAMADTQYF; CDR3nt: TGCGCCAGCAGCCCGGGGGGGGGAGCAATGGCAGATACGCAGTATTTT
abundance: -; d_gene: TRBD2; j_gene: TRBJ2-1; v_gene: TRBV5-1; CDR3aa: CASSLVSGRATEQFF; CDR3nt: TGCGCCAGCAGCTTGGTCAGCGGGAGGGCCACTGAGCAGTTCTTC